Below are 3 T cell receptor beta chains sequenced from a single sample in a study of blood T cells in healthy people across ages. Primers used in a second PCR of about 6 to 11 cycles were a sample-barcoded 5' primer and a J-beta primer mix. A single record per CDR3 protein comes from TCRdb applying MiXCR to the 5' RACE reads. The table shows roughly 1.9 million distinct CDR3 sequences, with around 42% occurring only once. The material sequenced was blood. The receptors originated from a human donor in good health.

This clonotype showed up just a few times. The V and J genes are TRBV18 and TRBJ2-4; D might be TRBD2 (5 bases). This CDR3 has 17 amino acids. Germline V gene lookup returns CDR1 KGHSH and CDR2 LQKENI. Trimming removed 3 bases at V and 3 bases at J, with 18 bases between. DNA of the CDR3: TGTGCCAGCTCACCCGCAACGAGCGTTGGAGGCAAAAACATTCAGTACTTC. Translation gives CASSPATSVGGKNIQYF.

V and J are TRBV29-1 and TRBJ2-2; D might be TRBD1 (5 bases). The CDR3 is made up of 11 amino acids. V was pared by 3 bases and J by 6 bases, with 5 bases between. Germline CDR1 is SQVTM and CDR2 is ANQGSEA. The CDR3 protein is CSVEGPGELFF. DNA for the CDR3: TGCAGCGTTGAGGGGCCCGGGGAGCTGTTTTTT.

Of note for this clonotype: The junction shows a germline mismatch at one end, possibly a read error. The chain has TRBV6-5 and TRBJ2-2; perhaps TRBD2 as D (5 bases). This CDR3 spans 16 amino acids. Germline V gene sequence: CDR1 MNHEY, CDR2 SVGAGI. The CDR3 sequence: CASSYSMGGSAGERFF. For the CDR3, the DNA is TGTGCCAGCAGTTACTCGATGGGCGGATCCGCCGGGGAGCGGTTTTTT.